These 9 T cell receptor beta chains share one sample of origin, sequenced in a study of shared clonotypes between healthy human individuals. Method: immunoSEQ multiplex PCR; TCRdb's copy keeps in-frame clones and lacks some. The data show approximately 500,000 clones, roughly 80% seen once. The sequenced material came from PBMCs. The receptor set was obtained from a woman between 40 and 55 years old in good health. Some clones in this sample may be carry-over from other donors' samples.

In regard to this clone: A far larger clone is a single base away, which makes a read error likely. The CDR3 sequence is CASSQTWETSYGYTF. CDR3 nucleotide sequence: TGTGCCAGCTCTCAAACCTGGGAGACATCCTATGGCTACACCTTC. The chain links TRBV18 to TRBJ1-2; no definite D call. Per germline, CDR1 KGHSH and CDR2 LQKENI. Deletions cut 6 bases from V and 4 bases from J, with 18 bases between. The length of the CDR3 is 15 residues.

V and J are TRBV5-1 and TRBJ2-7; 7 bases match TRBD1. The V and J ends lost 0 bases and 2 bases, in that order; junction bases with no gene match: 5. The germline V gene encodes CDR1 SGHRS and CDR2 YFSETQ. The CDR3 has 15 amino acids. The CDR3 is CASSLAGQYPYEQYF. In DNA form, the CDR3 reads TGCGCCAGCAGCTTGGCGGGACAGTACCCCTACGAGCAGTACTTC.

On this clone: This is likely an artifact of a read error, given a far larger clone one base away. Other nucleotide sequences from this sample produce the same CDR3. The chain has TRBV9 and TRBJ1-4; D may be TRBD1 (5 bases). CDR1 is SGDLS and CDR2 is YYNGEE in the germline V gene. The CDR3 loop spans 15 amino acids. CDR3 region: CASSVYGATNEKLFF. The CDR3 DNA sequence: TGTGCCAGCAGCGTATACGGGGCAACTAATGAAAAACTGTTCTTT.

The chain employs TRBV7-8 and TRBJ1-1; TRBD1 is a possible D gene (5 bases). CDR1 SGHVS and CDR2 FQNEAQ come from the germline V gene. Trimming removed 1 base at V and 10 bases at J, with 10 bases between. The CDR3 is 12 amino acids. In nucleotides, the CDR3 is TGTGCCAGCAGCTTAGATGGCAGGGTAGCTTTCTTT. It yields the protein CASSLDGRVAFF.

This clone was recorded many times. The chain joins TRBV7-3 to TRBJ1-1; the match to TRBD1 covers 8 bases. The CDR3 totals 13 residues. The J segment lost 7 bases and the V segment lost 4 bases, leaving 5 bases of the junction unmatched. Germline CDR1 is SGHTA and CDR2 is FQGTGA. CDR3 nucleotide sequence: TGTGCCAGCAGCTCGGACAGGGCCGGTGAAGCTTTCTTT. Translating gives CASSSDRAGEAFF.

The table lists this clone with a few counts. This chain joins TRBV28 and TRBJ1-2; 8 bases align to TRBD1. This CDR3 comprises 14 residues. V lost 5 bases to trimming and J lost 2 bases; unmatched junction nucleotides: 4. CDR1 and CDR2 (germline): MDHEN, SYDVKM. The CDR3 DNA follows: TGTGCCAGCAGTCGTCAGGGGGCCAACTATGGCTACACCTTC. Its protein product is CASSRQGANYGYTF.

The rearrangement joins TRBV28 to TRBJ1-2; D may be TRBD1 (6 bases). Per the germline V gene, CDR1 is MDHEN and CDR2 is SYDVKM. The CDR3 runs 15 residues. V lost 1 base and J 5 bases, leaving 14 bases between the germline ends. CDR3 amino acids: CASSLSRGGPYGYTF. In DNA, the CDR3 is TGTGCCAGCAGTTTATCCCGGGGGGGCCCTTATGGCTACACCTTC.

To note about this clone: The likely explanation is a read error, given a far larger clone one base away. This rearrangement joins TRBV9 to TRBJ2-7; the D gene is possibly TRBD2 (7 bases). Germline V gene lookup returns CDR1 SGDLS and CDR2 YYNGEE. The CDR3 loop spans 15 amino acids. CDR3 coding DNA: TGTGCCAGCAGCGTCGGGGGGCTGCAGGGCGGCGAGCAGTGCTTC. It encodes CASSVGGLQGGEQCF.

The J gene is TRBJ1-3, the V gene TRBV19, with D hard to call. The CDR3 is 15 amino acids. Trimming pared 5 bases from V and 4 bases from J, leaving 15 bases between. Germline V gene data show CDR1 as LNHDA and CDR2 as SQIVND (reference sequence). CDR3 in DNA: TGTGCCAGTAGTCCTAGGACGGCCACGGGAAACACCATATATTTT. It specifies CASSPRTATGNTIYF.